This T cell receptor beta chain is from a study of T cell responses to AZD1222 COVID-19 vaccine. Libraries were prepared by immunoSEQ multiplex PCR; TCRdb keeps only in-frame clonotypes and omits some of them. The sample includes 95,000 to 150,000 clones, roughly 91% of them seen just once. The CDR3 loop spans 15 amino acids. V lost 6 bases and J lost 4; bases outside the gene matches: 8. Germline V gene lookup returns CDR1 MNHEY and CDR2 SVGEGT. The source was peripheral blood, collected on day 0 of MenACWY control vaccination. The receptor comes from an adult in good health. The chain recombines TRBV6-2 or TRBV6-3 with TRBJ2-1; 8 bases map to TRBD2. DNA for the CDR3: TGTGCCAGCAGCCCGACTGAGCGGGGGTACAATGAGCAGTTCTTC. Translation gives CASSPTERGYNEQFF.